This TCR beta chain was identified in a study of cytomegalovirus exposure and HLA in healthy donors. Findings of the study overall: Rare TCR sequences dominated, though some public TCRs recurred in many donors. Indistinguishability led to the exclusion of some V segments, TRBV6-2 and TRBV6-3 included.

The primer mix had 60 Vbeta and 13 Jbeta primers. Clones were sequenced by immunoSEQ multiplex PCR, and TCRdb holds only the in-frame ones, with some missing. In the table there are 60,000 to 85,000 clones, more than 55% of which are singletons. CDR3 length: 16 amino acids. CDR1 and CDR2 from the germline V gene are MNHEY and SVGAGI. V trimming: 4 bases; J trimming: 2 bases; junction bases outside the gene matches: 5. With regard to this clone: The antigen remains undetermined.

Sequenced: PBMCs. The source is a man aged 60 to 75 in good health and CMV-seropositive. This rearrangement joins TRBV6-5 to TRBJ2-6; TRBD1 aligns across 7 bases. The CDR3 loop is CASSLTGRTGANVLTF. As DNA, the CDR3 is TGTGCCAGCAGTTTGACAGGGAGAACTGGGGCCAACGTCCTGACTTTC.